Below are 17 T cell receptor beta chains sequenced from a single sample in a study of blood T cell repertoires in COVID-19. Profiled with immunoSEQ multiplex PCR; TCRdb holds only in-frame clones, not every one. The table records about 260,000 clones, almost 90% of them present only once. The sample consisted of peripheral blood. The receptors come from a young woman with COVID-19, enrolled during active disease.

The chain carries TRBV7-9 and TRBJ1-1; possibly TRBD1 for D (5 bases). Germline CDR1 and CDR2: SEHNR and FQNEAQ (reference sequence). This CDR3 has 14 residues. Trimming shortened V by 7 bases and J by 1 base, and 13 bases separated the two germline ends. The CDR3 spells CASTIQGRNTEAFF. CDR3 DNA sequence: TGTGCCAGCACCATCCAGGGTAGGAACACTGAAGCTTTCTTT.

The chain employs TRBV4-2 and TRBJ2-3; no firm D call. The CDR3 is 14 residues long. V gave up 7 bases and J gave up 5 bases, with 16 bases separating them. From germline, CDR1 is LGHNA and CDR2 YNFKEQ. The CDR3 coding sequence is TGTGCCAGCACCGAAACGAGCGCGCTAGATACGCAGTATTTT. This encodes CASTETSALDTQYF.

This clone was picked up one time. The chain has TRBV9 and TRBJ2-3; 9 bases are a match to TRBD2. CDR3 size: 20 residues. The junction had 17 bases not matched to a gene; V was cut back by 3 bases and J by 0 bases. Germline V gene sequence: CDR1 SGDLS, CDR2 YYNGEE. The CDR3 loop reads CASSALGGSGRLSSTDTQYF. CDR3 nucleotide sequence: TGTGCCAGCAGCGCCCTCGGGGGAAGCGGGAGGTTGTCTAGCACAGATACGCAGTATTTT.

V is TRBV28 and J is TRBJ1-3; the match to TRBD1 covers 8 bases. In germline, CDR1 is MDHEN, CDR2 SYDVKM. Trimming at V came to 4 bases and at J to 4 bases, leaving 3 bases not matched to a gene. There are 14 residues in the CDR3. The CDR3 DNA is TGTGCCAGCAGTTGGACAGGGAGAGGAAACACCATATATTTT. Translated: CASSWTGRGNTIYF.

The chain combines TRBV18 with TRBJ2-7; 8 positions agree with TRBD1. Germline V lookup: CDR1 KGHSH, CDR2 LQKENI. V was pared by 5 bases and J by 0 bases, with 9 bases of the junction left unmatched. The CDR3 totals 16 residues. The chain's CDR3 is CASSFSSDRASYEQYF. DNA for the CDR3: TGTGCCAGCTCATTTTCTTCGGACAGGGCCTCCTACGAGCAGTACTTC.

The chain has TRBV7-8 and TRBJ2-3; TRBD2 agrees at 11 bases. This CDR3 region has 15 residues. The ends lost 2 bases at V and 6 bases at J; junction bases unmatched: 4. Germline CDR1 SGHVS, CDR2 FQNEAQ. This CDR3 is CASSLIAGGPDTQYF. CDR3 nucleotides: TGTGCCAGCAGCTTAATAGCGGGAGGGCCTGATACGCAGTATTTT. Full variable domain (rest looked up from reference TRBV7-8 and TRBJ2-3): GAGVSQSPRYKVAKRGQDVALRCDPISGHVSLFWYQQALGQGPEFLTYFQNEAQLDKSGLPSDRFFAERPEGSVSTLKIQRTQQEDSAVYLCASSLIAGGPDTQYFGPGTRLTVL.

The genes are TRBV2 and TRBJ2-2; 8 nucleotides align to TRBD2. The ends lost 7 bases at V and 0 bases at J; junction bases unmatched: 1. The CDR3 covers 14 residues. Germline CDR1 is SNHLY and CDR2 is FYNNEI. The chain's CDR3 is CASKREPNTGELFF. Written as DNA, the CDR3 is TGTGCCAGCAAGCGGGAGCCGAACACCGGGGAGCTGTTTTTT.

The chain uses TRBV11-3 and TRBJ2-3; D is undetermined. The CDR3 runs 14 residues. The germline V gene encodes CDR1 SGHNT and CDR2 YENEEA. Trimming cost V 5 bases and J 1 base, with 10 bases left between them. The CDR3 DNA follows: TGTGCCAGCAGCGCCACGGTCGGCACAGATACGCAGTATTTT. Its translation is CASSATVGTDTQYF.

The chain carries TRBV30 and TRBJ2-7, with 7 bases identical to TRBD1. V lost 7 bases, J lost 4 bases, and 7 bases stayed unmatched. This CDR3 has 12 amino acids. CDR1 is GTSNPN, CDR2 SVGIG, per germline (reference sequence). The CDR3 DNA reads TGTGCCTCGACAGGGATCGGTTACGAGCAGTACTTC. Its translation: CASTGIGYEQYF.

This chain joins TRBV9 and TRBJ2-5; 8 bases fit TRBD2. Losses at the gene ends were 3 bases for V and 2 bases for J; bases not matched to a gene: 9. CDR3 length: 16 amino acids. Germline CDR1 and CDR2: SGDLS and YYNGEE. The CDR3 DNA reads TGTGCCAGCAGCGCTCTCCTAACTAGCGGACAAGAGACCCAGTACTTC. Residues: CASSALLTSGQETQYF. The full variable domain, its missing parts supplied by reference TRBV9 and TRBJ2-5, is DSGVTQTPKHLITATGQRVTLRCSPRSGDLSVYWYQQSLDQGLQFLIQYYNGEERAKGNILERFSAQQFPDLHSELNLSSLELGDSALYFCASSALLTSGQETQYFGPGTRLLVL.

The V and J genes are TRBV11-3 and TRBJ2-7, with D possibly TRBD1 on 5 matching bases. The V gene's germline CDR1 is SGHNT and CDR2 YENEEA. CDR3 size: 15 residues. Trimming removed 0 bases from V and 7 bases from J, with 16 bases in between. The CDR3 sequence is CASSLDSARAGEQYF. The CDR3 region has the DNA TGTGCCAGCAGCTTAGATTCGGCCAGGGCAGGGGAGCAGTACTTC. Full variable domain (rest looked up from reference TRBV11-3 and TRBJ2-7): EAGVVQSPRYKIIEKKQPVAFWCNPISGHNTLYWYLQNLGQGPELLIRYENEEAVDDSQLPKDRFSAERLKGVDSTLKIQPAELGDSAVYLCASSLDSARAGEQYFGPGTRLTVT.

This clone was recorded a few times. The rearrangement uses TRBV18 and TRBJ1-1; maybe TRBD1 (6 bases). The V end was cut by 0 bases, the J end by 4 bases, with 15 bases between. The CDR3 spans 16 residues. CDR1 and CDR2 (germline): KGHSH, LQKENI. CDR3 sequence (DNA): TGTGCCAGCTCACCACCGGGGGCTCTGGTGAGCACTGAAGCTTTCTTT. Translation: CASSPPGALVSTEAFF.

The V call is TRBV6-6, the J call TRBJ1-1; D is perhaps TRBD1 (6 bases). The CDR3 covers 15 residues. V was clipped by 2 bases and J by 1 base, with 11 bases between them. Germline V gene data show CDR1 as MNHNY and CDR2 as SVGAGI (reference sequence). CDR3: CASSYPGGGNTEAFF. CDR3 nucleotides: TGTGCCAGCAGTTACCCGGGAGGGGGGAACACTGAAGCTTTCTTT.

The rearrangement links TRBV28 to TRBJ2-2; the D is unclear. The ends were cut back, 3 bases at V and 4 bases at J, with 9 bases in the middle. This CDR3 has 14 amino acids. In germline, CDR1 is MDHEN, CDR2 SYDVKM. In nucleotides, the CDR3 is TGTGCCAGCAGTTTCTCGAGAGTCACCGGGGAGCTGTTTTTT. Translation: CASSFSRVTGELFF.

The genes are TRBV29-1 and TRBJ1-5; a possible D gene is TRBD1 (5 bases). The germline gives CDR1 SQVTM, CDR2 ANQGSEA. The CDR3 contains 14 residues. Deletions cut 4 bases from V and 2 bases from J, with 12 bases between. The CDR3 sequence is CSVGDPGGNQPQHF. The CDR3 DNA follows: TGCAGCGTTGGAGACCCGGGGGGCAATCAGCCCCAGCATTTT. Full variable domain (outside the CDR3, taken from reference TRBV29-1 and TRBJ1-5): SAVISQKPSRDICQRGTSLTIQCQVDSQVTMMFWYRQQPGQSLTLIATANQGSEATYESGFVIDKFPISRPNLTFSTLTVSNMSPEDSSIYLCSVGDPGGNQPQHFGDGTRLSIL.

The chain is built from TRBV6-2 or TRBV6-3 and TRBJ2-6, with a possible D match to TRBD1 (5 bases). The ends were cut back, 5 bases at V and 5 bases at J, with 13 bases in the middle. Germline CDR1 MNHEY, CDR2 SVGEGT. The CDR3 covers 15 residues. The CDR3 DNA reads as TGTGCCAGCAGTACCCAGGGTAGCTGGGCCAACGTCCTGACTTTC. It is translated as CASSTQGSWANVLTF.

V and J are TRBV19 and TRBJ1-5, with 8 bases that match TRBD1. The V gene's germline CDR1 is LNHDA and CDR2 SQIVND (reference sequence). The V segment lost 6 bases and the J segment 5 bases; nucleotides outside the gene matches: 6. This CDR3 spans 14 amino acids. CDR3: CASSPQGAYQPQHF. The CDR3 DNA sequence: TGTGCCAGTAGCCCTCAGGGGGCCTATCAGCCCCAGCATTTT.